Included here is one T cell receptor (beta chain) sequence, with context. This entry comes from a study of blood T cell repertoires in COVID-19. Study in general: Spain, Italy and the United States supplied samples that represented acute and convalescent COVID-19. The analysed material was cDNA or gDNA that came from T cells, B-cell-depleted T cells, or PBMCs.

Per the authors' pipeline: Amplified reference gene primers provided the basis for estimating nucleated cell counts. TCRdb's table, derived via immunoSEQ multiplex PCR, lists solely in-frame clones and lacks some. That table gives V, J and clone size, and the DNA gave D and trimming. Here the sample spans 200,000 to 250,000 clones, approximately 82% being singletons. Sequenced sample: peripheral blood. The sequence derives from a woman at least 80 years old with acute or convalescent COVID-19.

CDR3 nucleotides: TGTGCCAGCAGTGAATTACCGGGGGGCTTTGGAACTGAAGCTTTCTTT. It translates to CASSELPGGFGTEAFF. J is TRBJ1-1 and V is TRBV2, with D perhaps matching TRBD1 (6 bases). The CDR3 spans 16 residues. Germline CDR1 and CDR2: SNHLY and FYNNEI. V was shortened by 2 bases and J by 5 bases, with 18 bases between the two germline ends.